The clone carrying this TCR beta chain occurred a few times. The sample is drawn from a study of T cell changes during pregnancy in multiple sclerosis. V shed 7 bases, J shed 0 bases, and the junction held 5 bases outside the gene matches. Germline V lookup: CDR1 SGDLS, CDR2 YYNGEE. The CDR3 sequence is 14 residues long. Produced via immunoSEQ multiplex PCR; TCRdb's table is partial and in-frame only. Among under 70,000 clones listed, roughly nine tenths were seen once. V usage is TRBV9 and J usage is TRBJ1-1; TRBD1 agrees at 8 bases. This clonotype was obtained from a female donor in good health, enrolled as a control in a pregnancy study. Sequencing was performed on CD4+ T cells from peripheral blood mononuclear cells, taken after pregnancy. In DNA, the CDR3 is TGTGCCAGCGGAAGGACAGGGTTGAACACTGAAGCTTTCTTT. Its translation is CASGRTGLNTEAFF.